This TCR beta chain was captured in a study of shared clonotypes between healthy human individuals. Method: immunoSEQ multiplex PCR; TCRdb's copy keeps in-frame clones and lacks some. Of roughly 2 million clones in the sample, roughly 95% were seen once. Germline assignment: CDR1 SGHAT and CDR2 FQNNGV. The CDR3 consists of 13 residues. Between the trimmed V and J ends, which lost 1 base and 7 bases, there was a span of 8 bases. Comment on this clone: Its antigen is not identified.

Whole-study results and caveats: Investigators expected sequencing depth to affect clonotype sharing among donors.

The sequence came from a man aged 18 to 35 in good health. Sequencing was done on a sample of naive CD4+ T cells sorted from blood. As for subset: CD45RA+ positively selected. The V call is TRBV11-2, the J call TRBJ2-1; D not resolved. The CDR3: CASSLGSQNEQFF. The CDR3 coding sequence is TGTGCCAGCAGCTTAGGGTCACAGAATGAGCAGTTCTTC.